The T cell receptor beta chain described here comes from a study of T cells in Graves' hyperthyroidism and ophthalmopathy. The CDR3 sequence is 18 residues long. Germline CDR1 reads SGDLS; CDR2 reads YYNGEE. With 0 bases clipped from V and 2 bases from J, the junction kept 10 bases outside the gene matches. Regions amplified from RNA transcripts were the TCR beta CDR3 regions. HTBI primers drove first-round RT-PCR of the TCR CDR3. TCRdb passed the multiplex PCR reads through MiXCR, listing each CDR3 protein once. In the table there are around 700,000 distinct CDR3 sequences, around a sixth of which are singletons. Study-level points and caveats: The model identified upcoming ophthalmopathy a median roughly 6.5 months ahead of onset.

Orbital computed tomography, thyroid ultrasound, serum thyroxine and TRAb, and clinical symptoms together informed the diagnoses. When hyperthyroidism was first diagnosed, the blood sample was taken, preceding any ophthalmopathy symptoms. A note on this clonotype: The antigen remains undetermined.

The sequenced sample consisted of blood. This TCR was sampled from a woman between 50 and 59 years old with Graves' hyperthyroidism that later progressed to Graves' ophthalmopathy. This chain uses TRBV9 with TRBJ1-1; 10 bases are a match to TRBD1. The CDR3 region has the DNA TGTGCCAGCAGCGTAGCTGGGGGACAGGGGACTACTAACACTGAAGCTTTCTTT. Encoded protein: CASSVAGGQGTTNTEAFF. Looking up the rest from reference TRBV9 and TRBJ1-1 gives the full variable domain: DSGVTQTPKHLITATGQRVTLRCSPRSGDLSVYWYQQSLDQGLQFLIQYYNGEERAKGNILERFSAQQFPDLHSELNLSSLELGDSALYFCASSVAGGQGTTNTEAFFGQGTRLTVV.